The 28 T cell receptor beta chains in this list originate from one sample, sequenced in a study of response to subunit inactivated influenza vaccine. TCRdb called the RT-PCR reads again in MiXCR, with one record for every CDR3 protein. The repertoire holds a few hundred thousand distinct CDR3 sequences, with 21% as singletons. The source was PBMCs from blood, collected 21 months after vaccination. The receptors come from a man aged 45 to 75 who received an inactivated influenza vaccine.

The chain is built from TRBV12-3 or TRBV12-4 and TRBJ1-4, with D possibly matching TRBD1 (6 bases). This CDR3 region has 11 residues. The V end was cut by 6 bases, the J end by 11 bases, with 10 bases between. CDR3 sequence: CASRGGGKLFF. CDR3 coding DNA: TGTGCCAGCAGGGGAGGGGGGAAACTGTTTTTT.

This chain links TRBV7-9 with TRBJ2-1; the D is unclear. The germline CDR1 and CDR2 sequences are SEHNR and FQNEAQ (reference sequence). V lost 1 base, J lost 0 bases, and 7 bases lay in between. The CDR3 contains 15 residues. The CDR3 spells CASSLVVPSYNEQFF. The CDR3 DNA follows: TGTGCCAGCAGCTTAGTCGTACCCTCCTACAATGAGCAGTTCTTC.

This clonotype was recorded a few times. This chain uses TRBV20-1 with TRBJ2-1; 8 nucleotides line up with TRBD2. The CDR3 has 13 residues. Per the germline V gene, CDR1 is DFQATT and CDR2 is SNEGSKA (reference sequence). V was clipped by 8 bases and J by 7 bases; unmatched bases: 10. CDR3 coding DNA: TGCAGTACCAAGACGGGGGGGCAAAATGAGCAGTTCTTC. The encoded protein is CSTKTGGQNEQFF.

This clonotype was observed a few times. The CDR3 sequence is CSAFDREKLFF. CDR3 in DNA: TGCAGTGCCTTTGACAGAGAAAAACTGTTTTTT. The chain has TRBV20-1 and TRBJ1-4; D possibly corresponds to TRBD1 (5 bases). Trimming stripped 6 bases from V and 8 bases from J, with 10 bases between. Per the germline V gene, CDR1 is DFQATT and CDR2 is SNEGSKA (reference sequence). The CDR3 has 11 amino acids.

The gene calls are TRBV7-6 and TRBJ1-1; D is perhaps TRBD1 (5 bases). Germline V lookup: CDR1 SGHVS, CDR2 FNYEAQ. The CDR3 extends over 17 amino acids. V lost 3 bases and J lost 0, with 17 bases in between. DNA for the CDR3: TGTGCCAGCAGCTTGTCCCCTTCAGGGAGGGTGAACACTGAAGCTTTCTTT. This sequence encodes CASSLSPSGRVNTEAFF.

This chain connects TRBV12-3 or TRBV12-4 to TRBJ1-1, with D possibly matching TRBD1 (5 bases). The V gene lost 3 bases and the J gene lost 6 bases, with 20 bases spanning the gap. There are 16 residues in the CDR3. CDR3 amino acids: CASSFRVAGLGAEAFF. In nucleotides, the CDR3 is TGTGCCAGCAGTTTTAGGGTCGCAGGGTTGGGGGCTGAAGCTTTCTTT.

The table lists this clonotype with a few counts. The CDR3 bases are TGTGCCAGCAGCTTATCTAGCAGGGGAGCCTATGGCTACACCTTC. Residues: CASSLSSRGAYGYTF. The chain uses TRBV11-2 and TRBJ1-2; maybe TRBD1 (6 bases). V lost 2 bases, J lost 4 bases, and 14 bases lay in between. CDR3 length: 15 residues. Germline-derived CDR1 and CDR2 are SGHAT and FQNNGV. Combining the CDR3 with reference TRBV11-2 and TRBJ1-2 gives the whole variable domain EAGVAQSPRYKIIEKRQSVAFWCNPISGHATLYWYQQILGQGPKLLIQFQNNGVVDDSQLPKDRFSAERLKGVDSTLKIQPAKLEDSAVYLCASSLSSRGAYGYTFGSGTRLTVV.

This clonotype was recorded a few times. CDR3 sequence (DNA): TGTGCCTGGAGCCCTGGGCCAGACACTGAAGCTTTCTTT. Translation gives CAWSPGPDTEAFF. The rearrangement links TRBV30 to TRBJ1-1; D remains ambiguous. Germline V CDR1 and CDR2: GTSNPN, SVGIG (reference sequence). V lost 3 bases and J 3 bases, leaving 11 bases between the germline ends. CDR3 length equals 13 residues.

This clonotype was recorded at least ten times. J is TRBJ1-4 and V is TRBV7-6; 12 bases align to TRBD1. The germline V gene encodes CDR1 SGHVS and CDR2 FNYEAQ. CDR3 size: 17 residues. Germline trimming cut 1 base from V and 8 bases from J; bases unmatched to any gene: 8. CDR3 loop: CASSLVPPGTGGEKLFF. Written as DNA, the CDR3 is TGTGCCAGCAGCTTAGTACCCCCCGGGACAGGGGGCGAAAAACTGTTTTTT.

In this sample, this clonotype turned up a few times. The rearrangement uses TRBV6-2 or TRBV6-3 and TRBJ1-5, with TRBD1 as a possible D gene (6 bases). Trimming took 6 bases from V and 4 from J, leaving 10 bases between them. The V gene's germline CDR1 is MNHEY and CDR2 SVGEGT. The CDR3 loop spans 13 amino acids. The CDR3: CASSNRENQPQHF. In nucleotides, the CDR3 is TGTGCCAGCAGCAACAGGGAGAATCAGCCCCAGCATTTT.

This clonotype occurred many times. V is TRBV18 and J is TRBJ1-1; no firm D call. The CDR3 contains 13 residues. The V and J ends lost 2 bases and 4 bases respectively, with 8 bases between them. Germline CDR1 reads KGHSH; CDR2 reads LQKENI. Written as DNA, the CDR3 is TGTGCCAGCTCACCAGGGAGGGCCACTGAAGCTTTCTTT. It codes for CASSPGRATEAFF. The full variable domain, with the rest looked up from reference TRBV18 and TRBJ1-1, is NAGVMQNPRHLVRRRGQEARLRCSPMKGHSHVYWYRQLPEEGLKFMVYLQKENIIDESGMPKERFSAEFPKEGPSILRIQQVVRGDSAAYFCASSPGRATEAFFGQGTRLTVV.

The chain employs TRBV3-1 and TRBJ1-5, with D unresolved. With 3 bases removed from V and 3 bases from J, the gap between germline ends came to 9 bases. Germline V gene lookup returns CDR1 LGHDT and CDR2 YNNKEL (reference sequence). This CDR3 region has 14 residues. This chain's CDR3 is CASSQTLYNQPQHF. The CDR3 nucleotides are TGTGCCAGCAGCCAGACCCTTTACAATCAGCCCCAGCATTTT.

Comment on this clonotype: Mismatch with germline at one junction end may stem from a read error. This chain joins TRBV7-7 and TRBJ2-5, with TRBD1 matching 10 bases. Per the germline V gene, CDR1 is SSHAT and CDR2 is FNYEAQ (reference sequence). The CDR3 runs to 15 residues. The CDR3, as DNA: TGTGCTAGCAGCCCTGGGACAGGGGTGTTGCAGACCCAGTACTTC. As protein: CASSPGTGVLQTQYF.

The table lists this clonotype with a few counts. V and J are TRBV28 and TRBJ1-1, with no clear D. The CDR3 contains 13 residues. V lost 6 bases and J lost 3, with 11 bases in between. The germline gives CDR1 MDHEN, CDR2 SYDVKM. CDR3 loop: CASSEDWDTEAFF. The CDR3 DNA reads TGTGCCAGCAGCGAGGACTGGGACACTGAAGCTTTCTTT.

The chain links TRBV7-2 to TRBJ1-2; D is undetermined. This CDR3 is 14 amino acids long. The V and J ends lost 2 bases and 2 bases respectively, with 9 bases between them. CDR1 and CDR2 (germline): SGHTA, FQGNSA. This chain's CDR3 is CASSLLRENYGYTF. The CDR3 DNA reads as TGTGCCAGCAGCTTACTCCGGGAGAACTATGGCTACACCTTC.

The chain joins TRBV30 to TRBJ2-5; D not certain. The germline V gene encodes CDR1 GTSNPN and CDR2 SVGIG (reference sequence). The CDR3 length is 12 residues. CDR3 in DNA: TGTGCTCACAAGGGTGGCTCAGAGACCCAGTACTTC. Its protein is CAHKGGSETQYF.

The J gene is TRBJ1-6, the V gene TRBV6-5; 8 nucleotides align to TRBD1. J lost 8 bases, V lost 0 bases, and 3 bases had no gene match. The V gene's germline CDR1 is MNHEY and CDR2 SVGAGI. The CDR3 has 15 amino acids. CDR3 amino acids: CASSYSNRGYSPLHF. The CDR3 nucleotides are TGTGCCAGCAGTTACTCGAACAGGGGGTATTCACCCCTCCACTTT.

CDR3 amino acids: CATSRNTLGLAKNIQYF. CDR3 in DNA: TGTGCCACCAGCAGAAATACCCTAGGGCTCGCCAAAAACATTCAGTACTTC. V is TRBV15 and J is TRBJ2-4; no firm D call. Trimming took 2 bases from V and 1 from J, leaving 15 bases between them. This CDR3 comprises 17 residues. Germline CDR1 reads LNHNV; CDR2 reads YYDKDF (reference sequence).

The V and J genes are TRBV12-3 or TRBV12-4 and TRBJ2-7, with 11 bases fitting TRBD2. This CDR3 is 14 amino acids long. With 5 bases clipped from V and 4 bases from J, the junction kept 4 bases outside the gene matches. CDR3 DNA sequence: TGTGCCAGCAGTCTGGGACTAGCGGCTTACGAGCAGTACTTC. Encoded protein: CASSLGLAAYEQYF.

The rearrangement uses TRBV28 and TRBJ2-2; no firm D call. This CDR3 comprises 12 residues. The V gene lost 5 bases and the J gene lost 7 bases, with 8 bases spanning the gap. CDR1 MDHEN and CDR2 SYDVKM come from the germline V gene. The DNA of the CDR3 is TGTGCCAGCAGTCCTCAGGTCGGGGAGCTGTTTTTT. This gives the protein CASSPQVGELFF.

This chain's CDR3 is CATSRDLAVSYGYTF. As DNA, the CDR3 is TGTGCCACCAGCAGAGATCTGGCAGTTTCCTATGGCTACACCTTC. The genes are TRBV15 and TRBJ1-2, with D unclear. The ends were cut back, 0 bases at V and 4 bases at J, with 12 bases in the middle. CDR3 length: 15 residues. Germline-derived CDR1 and CDR2 are LNHNV and YYDKDF (reference sequence). Together with reference TRBV15 and TRBJ1-2, the CDR3 gives the full variable domain: DAMVIQNPRYQVTQFGKPVTLSCSQTLNHNVMYWYQQKSSQAPKLLFHYYDKDFNNEADTPDNFQSRRPNTSFCFLDIRSPGLGDTAMYLCATSRDLAVSYGYTFGSGTRLTVV.

This clonotype has only a few counts. This chain connects TRBV6-2 or TRBV6-3 to TRBJ2-5; possibly TRBD1 or TRBD2 for D (6 bases each). Germline V lookup: CDR1 MNHEY, CDR2 SVGEGT. This CDR3 region has 14 residues. Trimming left V 1 base short and J 4 bases short, with 10 bases between. CDR3 region: CASSYFRGRETQYF. CDR3 DNA: TGTGCCAGCAGTTACTTTCGGGGGCGAGAGACCCAGTACTTC.

The table lists this clonotype with a few counts. The V call is TRBV18, the J call TRBJ1-2; no definite D call. Trimming pared 3 bases from V and 0 bases from J, leaving 14 bases between. Germline CDR1 reads KGHSH; CDR2 reads LQKENI. The CDR3 is 16 amino acids. The CDR3 nucleotides read TGTGCCAGCTCACCTTTCAGCAGCGCCACTAACTATGGCTACACCTTC. This codes for CASSPFSSATNYGYTF.

This clonotype was found a few times. The chain carries TRBV10-2 and TRBJ1-1; D unclear. The germline V gene has CDR1 WSHSY and CDR2 SAAADI. CDR3 length equals 14 residues. The V and J ends lost 8 bases and 4 bases respectively, with 17 bases between them. The CDR3 is CASASTRLGTEAFF. DNA for the CDR3: TGCGCCAGCGCCTCGACAAGATTGGGCACTGAAGCTTTCTTT.

This clonotype was observed once. The chain is built from TRBV30 and TRBJ2-7, with D tentatively TRBD1 or TRBD2 (5 bases each). Between the trimmed V and J ends, which lost 2 bases and 2 bases, there was a span of 13 bases. The CDR3 is 14 residues long. CDR1 is GTSNPN, CDR2 SVGIG, per germline (reference sequence). CDR3 region: CAWSIGRGAYEQYF. The CDR3 coding sequence is TGTGCCTGGAGTATCGGCCGAGGGGCCTACGAGCAGTACTTC.

There are a few counts of this clonotype. The chain carries TRBV6-1 and TRBJ1-1, with no clear D. This CDR3 has 13 residues. The germline gives CDR1 MNHNS, CDR2 SASEGT. The ends were cut back, 7 bases at V and 1 base at J, with 10 bases in the middle. The DNA of the CDR3 is TGTGCCAGCACCGGGCTTCCGAACACTGAAGCTTTCTTT. Protein: CASTGLPNTEAFF.

This clonotype was picked up a small number of times. V and J are TRBV9 and TRBJ2-1; TRBD1 agrees at 9 bases. Germline V CDR1 and CDR2: SGDLS, YYNGEE. The CDR3 sequence is 14 residues long. The V gene end was trimmed by 0 bases and the J gene end by 9 bases; junction bases not matched to a gene: 4. CDR3 sequence (DNA): TGTGCCAGCAGCGTAGCAGGGACAGGGAGTGAGCAGTTCTTC. The encoded protein is CASSVAGTGSEQFF.

This clonotype appeared a few times. The chain uses TRBV10-3 and TRBJ1-3; no clear D gene. This CDR3 has 13 amino acids. Germline loops: CDR1 ENHRY, CDR2 SYGVKD. V was trimmed by 11 bases and J by 0 bases, leaving 11 bases between them. CDR3: CAASTGSGNTIYF. CDR3 nucleotide sequence: TGTGCCGCCTCGACCGGCTCTGGAAACACCATATATTTT.